Listed here is a single TCR beta chain. Its antigen is currently not known. Per-base qualities were not stored, and no clone one base away is much larger. The library was built by means of the immunoSEQ multiplex PCR assay. RNA was extracted from all samples and reverse transcribed into cDNA, which served as template for TCR sequencing. First-strand cDNA was synthesized using SuperScript III with a 2:1 mix of oligo-dT and random hexamers. A synthetic immune receptor repertoire was used to assess amplification bias, and residual bias was removed computationally. The source study handled its data this way. Raw reads were preprocessed to remove errors, and CDR3 was defined according to IMGT conventions as the region from the conserved cysteine to phenylalanine. Clonality was calculated as 1 minus Shannon entropy normalized by log2 of the number of productive unique TCRs. Whether each scalp clone was CD4 or CD8 was inferred by checking scalp TCRbeta sequences against the CD4 and CD8 repertoires from sorted blood. TCRdb retrieved this table from immuneACCESS and kept in-frame rearrangements only. Not all clones are present; in checked studies, unresolved V genes account for under half, and no reason is known for the remainder. D and trimming were read from the DNA, whereas the V and J calls and clone size are those reported in that table. The sample table contains roughly 59,000 clones; only one count was recorded for about half of them. The ten largest clones capture about a sixth of the sample.

The label giving this sample's time point can be read as: baseline before oral tofacitinib. Lesional scalp punch biopsies and peripheral blood were obtained from alopecia areata patients. PBMCs were separated by density centrifugation and stained for CD3, CD4 and CD8, after which CD4+ and CD8+ T cells were sorted on a FACSAria. The source of the sample is a study of CD8+ T cells in alopecia areata (dated by TCRdb to 2016 to 2019). General notes on the study: Treated patients were enrolled in an open-label pilot trial of oral tofacitinib at 5 to 10 mg twice daily for moderate-to-severe alopecia areata. Biopsies were taken from tofacitinib-treated patients at baseline and again at 4 and 24 weeks into treatment, and several of those patients also had a later scalp biopsy. Scalp clonality was compared across normal scalp (n=4), patchy alopecia areata scalp (n=8), and alopecia totalis/universalis scalp (n=8). TCRbeta CDR3 regions were amplified by immunoSEQ multiplex PCR using 35 Vbeta forward and 13 Jbeta reverse primers. The study used high-throughput TCRbeta sequencing to examine T cell clonal expansion in alopecia areata, in both the C3H/HeJ mouse model and human patients. RNA was extracted with the PAXgene miRNA kit for fixed scalp, the miRNeasy kit for PBMCs, and the RNeasy kit for mouse skin. Scalp tissue and sorted CD4+ and CD8+ peripheral blood T cells from patchy and totalis/universalis alopecia areata patients and from healthy controls were covered by human TCRbeta sequencing. Tofacitinib was given for 6 to 18 months, followed by 6 months of follow-up off drug to assess delayed response and recurrence. What the work shows at the level of the full study, not this receptor alone: Compared with normal scalp, lesional scalp, particularly in alopecia totalis/universalis, had higher clonality and more expanded CD8+ clones, which suggests antigenic drive. Compared with mice, TCR sequences shared between patients were less clear, possibly partly because of HLA diversity across the patient population. Resident alphabeta T cells in normal human skin are also sequenced, complicating scalp TCR repertoire analysis, unlike mouse skin dominated by gammadelta T cells.

The clonotype originates from a human donor with alopecia areata. The specimen comprised CD8+ T cells sorted from blood, sampled at week 0.

The CDR3 here reads CASSPGRINQPQHF. The DNA reads as follows: TGCGCCAGCAGCCCGGGACGGATTAATCAGCCCCAGCATTTT. Recombination joined TRBV4-3 with TRBJ1-5; possibly the D gene is TRBD1, per 5 matching bases. Deletion took 4 bases off V and 4 bases off J, with a span of 11 bases between the germline ends. Including cysteine and phenylalanine, the CDR3 has 14 amino acids. The retained sequence is limited to the CDR3, 42 bases, with the frame set at the first base. Based on the germline V gene, the CDR1 and CDR2 sequences are LGHNA and YSLEER.